The subject of this entry is one T cell receptor (beta chain). What it binds is not known. The germline gives CDR1 MNHEY, CDR2 SMNVEV (reference sequence). After removal of 3 bases from V and 3 bases from J, the junction contained 6 bases not matched to a gene. This CDR3 is built from 16 residues. It was through 5'RACE template switching that TCR cDNA was made, with a universal primer site and UMIs added. In TCRdb, the 5' RACE reads were re-called with MiXCR into one record per CDR3 protein. The repertoire holds 300,000 to 400,000 distinct CDR3 sequences, with about 8.7% as singletons. The source of the sample is a study of T cells after yellow fever vaccination. Study as a whole: Libraries from low-cell-number fractions were prepared with the SMART-Seq v4 Ultra Low Input RNA kit. General study points: The booster saw the reappearance of most primary-vaccination clones (roughly 95% CD4, 80% to 90% CD8).

The clonotype originates from a man between 18 and 35 years old who received the YFV17D yellow fever vaccine. V usage is TRBV27 and J usage is TRBJ2-2; TRBD2 matches 8 bases. The material sequenced was PBMCs, taken on the day of the first yellow fever vaccination. CDR3 nucleotide sequence: TGTGCCAGCAGTTTGTCGGGGGGGCTGGACACCGGGGAGCTGTTTTTT. Translating it yields CASSLSGGLDTGELFF.